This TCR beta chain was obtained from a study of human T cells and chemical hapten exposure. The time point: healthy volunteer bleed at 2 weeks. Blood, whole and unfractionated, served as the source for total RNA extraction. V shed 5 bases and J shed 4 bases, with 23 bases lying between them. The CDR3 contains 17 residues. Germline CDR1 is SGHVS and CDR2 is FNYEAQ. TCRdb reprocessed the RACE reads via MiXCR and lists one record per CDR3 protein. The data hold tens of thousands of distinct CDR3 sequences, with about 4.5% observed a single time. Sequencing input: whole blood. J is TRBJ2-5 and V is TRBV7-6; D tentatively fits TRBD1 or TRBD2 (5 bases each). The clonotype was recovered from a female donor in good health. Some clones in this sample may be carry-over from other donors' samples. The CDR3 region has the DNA TGTGCCAGCAGCACTTGGGCCGGGGCCGAATTGGTAGAGACCCAGTACTTC. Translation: CASSTWAGAELVETQYF.